This T cell receptor beta chain originates from a study of blood T cell repertoires in COVID-19. Study details: The United States, Italy and Spain were the sources of the acute and convalescent COVID-19 samples. Nucleic acid was either cDNA or gDNA, and it came from T cells, B-cell-depleted T cells, or PBMCs.

Recruitment covered about two dozen US areas and drew participants whose ages spanned roughly 18 to 95 years. Cohorts were assigned according to the clinical history that participants reported. The CDR3 totals 15 residues. The germline V gene encodes CDR1 SEHNR and CDR2 FQNEAQ (reference sequence). Germline trimming cut 6 bases from V and 0 bases from J; bases unmatched to any gene: 6. The repertoire was sequenced with immunoSEQ multiplex PCR; TCRdb's copy has only in-frame clones and lacks some. Counted here are about 330,000 clones, 70% to 90% occurring once; the ten biggest clones make up approximately 5.2%.

V gene TRBV7-9 combines with J gene TRBJ2-7; 9 bases agree with TRBD2. This receptor was taken from a woman aged 30 to 39 who had recovered from COVID-19. The specimen was PBMCs or T cells enriched from blood (not recorded which). The CDR3 DNA reads as TGTGCCAGCAGGGGGAGCGGGGGGCTCTCCTACGAGCAGTACTTC. Protein product: CASRGSGGLSYEQYF.